This T cell receptor (beta chain) was recovered during a study of blood T cell repertoires in COVID-19. About the study: Collection of acute and convalescent COVID-19 samples took place in the United States, Italy and Spain. PBMCs, B-cell-depleted T cells, or T cells were the source of the cDNA or gDNA that made up the material.

CDR3 length: 16 residues. The V segment lost 4 bases and the J segment 4 bases; nucleotides outside the gene matches: 8. The germline CDR1 and CDR2 sequences are LGHDT and YNNKEL (reference sequence). In the original processing: By means of reference gene primer amplification, nucleated cell counts were estimated. Method: immunoSEQ multiplex PCR; TCRdb's copy keeps in-frame clones and lacks some. V, J and clone size are taken as reported in that table, and D and trimming were inferred from the DNA itself. The table lists about 220,000 clones, approximately 90% of them singletons, with under 0.9% in the top ten.

Specimen: peripheral blood. This clonotype was obtained from a man between 35 and 55 years old with acute or convalescent COVID-19. J is TRBJ2-1 and V is TRBV3-1 (or the pseudogene TRBV3-2), with TRBD1 matching 9 bases. The CDR3: CASSPQGQGFYNEQFF. In DNA, the CDR3 is TGTGCCAGCAGCCCTCAAGGACAGGGGTTTTACAATGAGCAGTTCTTC.